This passage covers 10 T cell receptor beta chains from one sample sequenced in a study of blood T cell repertoires in COVID-19. Assay used: immunoSEQ multiplex PCR; TCRdb lists only in-frame clones, some missing. Among 95,000 to 120,000 clones listed, about 80% were seen once. Sequences were obtained from peripheral blood. Every receptor here comes from a woman in her thirties or forties with acute or convalescent COVID-19.

Only a few counts were recorded for this clone. The genes are TRBV6-5 and TRBJ2-1; 9 bases are shared with TRBD1. Germline trimming cut 8 bases from V and 8 bases from J; bases unmatched to any gene: 10. Germline-derived CDR1 and CDR2 are MNHEY and SVGAGI. This CDR3 is built from 14 residues. In nucleotides, the CDR3 is TGTGCCAGCCCCCAGGGACAGGGAAGGTATGAGCAGTTCTTC. Its translation: CASPQGQGRYEQFF.

This chain uses TRBV6-5 with TRBJ2-7; TRBD1 is a possible D gene (5 bases). This CDR3 region has 14 residues. Deletions cut 2 bases from V and 4 bases from J, with 12 bases between. From germline, CDR1 is MNHEY and CDR2 SVGAGI. For the CDR3, the DNA is TGTGCCAGCAGTTACGGGCTACAGGTTTACGAGCAGTACTTC. This codes for CASSYGLQVYEQYF.

The CDR3 is CASTFGQGTEAFF. The CDR3 DNA is TGCGCCAGCACCTTCGGGCAGGGCACTGAAGCTTTCTTT. The rearrangement uses TRBV5-1 and TRBJ1-1; a possible D gene is TRBD1 (5 bases). The ends were cut back, 6 bases at V and 4 bases at J, with 13 bases in the middle. The germline gives CDR1 SGHRS, CDR2 YFSETQ. The CDR3 contains 13 residues. Full variable domain (missing parts from reference TRBV5-1 and TRBJ1-1): KAGVTQTPRYLIKTRGQQVTLSCSPISGHRSVSWYQQTPGQGLQFLFEYFSETQRNKGNFPGRFSGRQFSNSRSEMNVSTLELGDSALYLCASTFGQGTEAFFGQGTRLTVV.

This clone was seen a single time. The chain couples TRBV5-1 to TRBJ2-2; the match to TRBD2 covers 9 bases. The germline V gene has CDR1 SGHRS and CDR2 YFSETQ. The CDR3 extends over 17 amino acids. The J segment lost 0 bases and the V segment lost 4 bases, leaving 7 bases of the junction unmatched. CDR3 nucleotide sequence: TGCGCCAGCAGCCCCATTGGCGGGGGGGCGAACACCGGGGAGCTGTTTTTT. This gives the protein CASSPIGGGANTGELFF. The complete variable domain, with remaining parts taken from reference TRBV5-1 and TRBJ2-2, reads KAGVTQTPRYLIKTRGQQVTLSCSPISGHRSVSWYQQTPGQGLQFLFEYFSETQRNKGNFPGRFSGRQFSNSRSEMNVSTLELGDSALYLCASSPIGGGANTGELFFGEGSRLTVL.

The chain couples TRBV5-1 to TRBJ2-1, with 8 nucleotides matching TRBD1. The V and J ends lost 4 bases and 4 bases, in that order; junction bases with no gene match: 4. The CDR3 has 14 amino acids. The germline gives CDR1 SGHRS, CDR2 YFSETQ. The CDR3 DNA sequence: TGCGCCAGCAGCCGGGGACAGGAATACAATGAGCAGTTCTTC. Encoded protein: CASSRGQEYNEQFF. The variable domain in full, with the rest retrieved from reference TRBV5-1 and TRBJ2-1, is KAGVTQTPRYLIKTRGQQVTLSCSPISGHRSVSWYQQTPGQGLQFLFEYFSETQRNKGNFPGRFSGRQFSNSRSEMNVSTLELGDSALYLCASSRGQEYNEQFFGPGTRLTVL.

Here the CDR3 DNA reads TGTGCCAGCAGTTACAGGGGACAAACTGAAGCTTTCTTT. This encodes CASSYRGQTEAFF. The chain links TRBV6-2 or TRBV6-3 to TRBJ1-1; maybe TRBD1 (6 bases). Germline V gives CDR1 MNHEY, CDR2 SVGEGT. The CDR3 sequence is 13 residues long. V lost 2 bases and J 5 bases, leaving 9 bases between the germline ends.

The genes are TRBV29-1 and TRBJ2-7; 8 bases agree with TRBD1. The CDR3 loop spans 14 amino acids. The germline gives CDR1 SQVTM, CDR2 ANQGSEA. J was trimmed by 7 bases and V by 4 bases; bases with no gene match: 12. CDR3 amino acids: CSVVSGTGTWEQYF. As DNA, the CDR3 is TGCAGCGTTGTTTCCGGGACAGGAACCTGGGAGCAGTACTTC.

This chain uses TRBV6-4 with TRBJ1-2; D ambiguous. This CDR3 has 15 amino acids. Germline values: CDR1 MRHNA, CDR2 SNTAGT. V shed 4 bases and J shed 1 base, with 13 bases lying between them. The CDR3 bases are TGTGCCAGCAGTGTTATGCCGGGAAATAACTATGGCTACACCTTC. Translated: CASSVMPGNNYGYTF.

The rearrangement uses TRBV7-9 and TRBJ2-1; TRBD2 matches 7 bases. CDR3 length: 16 residues. V was pared by 1 base and J by 4 bases, with 7 bases of the junction left unmatched. The germline CDR1 and CDR2 sequences are SEHNR and FQNEAQ (reference sequence). In DNA, the CDR3 is TGTGCCAGCAGCTTAGTGGGACTAAACCTTTACAATGAGCAGTTCTTC. Protein product: CASSLVGLNLYNEQFF.

The chain is built from TRBV3-1 (or the pseudogene TRBV3-2) and TRBJ2-1, with 10 nucleotides matching TRBD2. This CDR3 comprises 19 residues. The V segment lost 0 bases and the J segment 6 bases; nucleotides outside the gene matches: 14. Germline V lookup: CDR1 LGHDT, CDR2 YNNKEL (reference sequence). The CDR3 DNA reads TGTGCCAGCAGCCAAGATCCCCATAAAAGCGGGGGGGCCGGCAATGAGCAGTTCTTC. It specifies CASSQDPHKSGGAGNEQFF.